The entry that follows covers one T cell receptor (beta chain) sequence. The source of the sample is a study of blood T cell repertoires in COVID-19. In the study overall: The United States, Italy and Spain supplied acute and convalescent COVID-19 samples. PBMCs, B-cell-depleted T cells, or T cells provided the cDNA or gDNA that made up the material.

Trimming left V 5 bases short and J 0 bases short, with 13 bases between. The CDR3 runs 15 residues. Germline values: CDR1 LNHDA, CDR2 SQIVND (reference sequence). Authors' analysis steps: By means of reference gene primer amplification, nucleated cell counts were estimated. This table comes from immunoSEQ multiplex PCR, and its TCRdb copy is limited to in-frame clones, with some not included. The DNA gave D and trimming, while V, J and clone size come from that table. This sample carries 130,000 or so clones, roughly four fifths of them seen once, and the ten largest clones take over 10%. The TCR comes from a human donor in a cohort sampled during active COVID-19. Sequenced sample: peripheral blood. This chain connects TRBV19 to TRBJ1-2; D is uncertain. CDR3 coding DNA: TGTGCCAGTAGTCCCTCTTCTAATGCTAACTATGGCTACACCTTC. This gives the protein CASSPSSNANYGYTF.